The 19 T cell receptor beta chains in this list originate from one sample, sequenced in a study of a mutant IDH1 vaccine in newly diagnosed glioma. Here immunoSEQ multiplex PCR was the method, and the copy in TCRdb shows in-frame clones only, minus some. The table lists around 53,000 clones, around 90% of them singletons. Time point given: week 11, during vaccination. Each dose delivered 300 ug of mutant IDH1 20-mer peptide subcutaneously with imiquimod. Antigens of these TCRs are unknown. The source material was PBMCs, sampled from a glioma patient whose treatment included an IDH1 peptide vaccine. The source of these receptors is a man between 50 and 59 years old with glioma.

The chain joins TRBV5-1 to TRBJ2-2; 8 bases align to TRBD1. CDR3 length: 15 amino acids. CDR1 is SGHRS, CDR2 YFSETQ, per germline. With 4 bases clipped from V and 5 bases from J, the junction kept 7 bases outside the gene matches. CDR3 region: CASSLRQGLTGELFF. The CDR3 DNA reads as TGCGCCAGCAGCCTAAGACAGGGGCTAACCGGGGAGCTGTTTTTT. The full variable domain, with the rest looked up from reference TRBV5-1 and TRBJ2-2, is KAGVTQTPRYLIKTRGQQVTLSCSPISGHRSVSWYQQTPGQGLQFLFEYFSETQRNKGNFPGRFSGRQFSNSRSEMNVSTLELGDSALYLCASSLRQGLTGELFFGEGSRLTVL.

The chain has TRBV6-5 and TRBJ2-7, with 7 nucleotides matching TRBD1. Looked up from germline, CDR1 is MNHEY and CDR2 is SVGAGI. With V trimmed by 7 bases and J by 2 bases, 8 bases remained unmatched. The CDR3 has 14 residues. This CDR3 is CASNPRTGTYEQYF. The CDR3 DNA follows: TGTGCCAGCAACCCCCGGACAGGCACCTACGAGCAGTACTTC.

The chain joins TRBV2 to TRBJ1-1, with 7 nucleotides matching TRBD1. After removal of 8 bases from V and 5 bases from J, the junction contained 14 bases not matched to a gene. The CDR3 consists of 15 residues. Germline values: CDR1 SNHLY, CDR2 FYNNEI. CDR3 nucleotide sequence: TGTGCCAGCGGCCGGGACAGTGGGGATTGGACTGAAGCTTTCTTT. Residues: CASGRDSGDWTEAFF.

The chain has TRBV19 and TRBJ1-5; 8 positions agree with TRBD1. The CDR3 is 14 residues long. CDR1 is LNHDA, CDR2 SQIVND, per germline (reference sequence). Trimming at V came to 8 bases and at J to 3 bases, leaving 6 bases not matched to a gene. The CDR3 is CASWGQVVNQPQHF. CDR3 coding DNA: TGTGCCAGTTGGGGACAGGTCGTCAATCAGCCCCAGCATTTT.

The gene calls are TRBV19 and TRBJ2-7, with D hard to call. The ends were cut back, 3 bases at V and 7 bases at J, with 16 bases in the middle. The germline CDR1 and CDR2 sequences are LNHDA and SQIVND (reference sequence). The CDR3 runs 14 residues. In nucleotides, the CDR3 is TGTGCCAGTAGTATGGGCGGAACGGGTCGGGAGCAGTACTTC. Translating gives CASSMGGTGREQYF.

This clone was found a few times. The chain couples TRBV6-6 to TRBJ1-4; no firm D call. The CDR3 totals 16 residues. Germline V gene sequence: CDR1 MNHNY, CDR2 SVGAGI (reference sequence). Trimming shortened V by 1 base and J by 7 bases, and 16 bases separated the two germline ends. DNA for the CDR3: TGTGCCAGCAGTTACTATTATTCGGAAGGTCTTGAAAAACTGTTTTTT. Amino acids: CASSYYYSEGLEKLFF.

The chain joins TRBV29-1 to TRBJ2-2; 8 bases fit TRBD1. The CDR3 is 14 residues long. Germline V lookup: CDR1 SQVTM, CDR2 ANQGSEA. Trimming removed 5 bases from V and 1 base from J; junction bases left unmatched: 3. Here the CDR3 DNA reads TGCAGCGTTCTGACAGGGGTGAACACCGGGGAGCTGTTTTTT. Translated, it gives CSVLTGVNTGELFF.

This chain links TRBV29-1 with TRBJ1-5, with TRBD1 identical over 8 bases. Germline values: CDR1 SQVTM, CDR2 ANQGSEA. V dropped 7 bases and J dropped 5; count of bases not matched to a gene: 10. This CDR3 is built from 14 residues. The CDR3 reads CSARTGLVDQPQHF. CDR3 DNA sequence: TGCAGCGCCCGGACAGGGTTGGTCGATCAGCCCCAGCATTTT.

The chain has TRBV27 and TRBJ1-5; D is possibly TRBD1 (6 bases). This CDR3 is 16 amino acids long. The ends were cut back, 3 bases at V and 2 bases at J, with 14 bases in the middle. Germline assignment: CDR1 MNHEY and CDR2 SMNVEV (reference sequence). The DNA for the CDR3 is TGTGCCAGCAGTTTGGGGGGGGGCCGAGGCAATCAGCCCCAGCATTTT. It encodes CASSLGGGRGNQPQHF.

The genes are TRBV10-1 and TRBJ2-3; the match to TRBD2 covers 14 bases. After removal of 0 bases from V and 3 bases from J, the junction contained 8 bases not matched to a gene. The CDR3 is 19 residues long. Germline CDR1 reads WNHNN; CDR2 reads SYGVQD (reference sequence). In DNA, the CDR3 is TGCGCCAGCAGTGAGTCGTCGACTAGCGGGAGGGCGAAGACAGATACGCAGTATTTT. This encodes CASSESSTSGRAKTDTQYF.

This clone has a single count. The chain has TRBV29-1 and TRBJ1-2; D unresolved. Looked up from germline, CDR1 is SQVTM and CDR2 is ANQGSEA. The V end lost 3 bases, the J end lost 2 bases, and 4 bases lay between the germline ends. CDR3 length: 11 residues. CDR3 coding DNA: TGCAGCGTTGACGGGAACTATGGCTACACCTTC. It is translated as CSVDGNYGYTF.

The chain links TRBV5-4 to TRBJ2-2, with D tentatively TRBD1 (6 bases). Germline CDR1 is SGHNT and CDR2 is YYREEE (reference sequence). The CDR3 runs 16 residues. Trimming pared 4 bases from V and 0 bases from J, leaving 13 bases between. The CDR3 nucleotides read TGTGCCAGCAGCGAGGACAGTAACGCGAACACCGGGGAGCTGTTTTTT. Protein product: CASSEDSNANTGELFF.

This clone was seen a few times. The chain joins TRBV19 to TRBJ1-5; D remains unclear. The V end lost 7 bases, the J end lost 2 bases, and 6 bases lay between the germline ends. CDR1 is LNHDA and CDR2 is SQIVND in the germline V gene (reference sequence). The CDR3 has 12 residues. For the CDR3, the DNA is TGTGCCAGTAAGGCAGGCAATCAGCCCCAGCATTTT. Translation: CASKAGNQPQHF.

The chain employs TRBV30 and TRBJ1-1, with D hard to call. CDR3 size: 15 residues. The V gene's germline CDR1 is GTSNPN and CDR2 SVGIG (reference sequence). With 0 bases removed from V and 6 bases from J, the gap between germline ends came to 17 bases. This chain's CDR3 is CAWSVLGRTVAEAFF. The DNA of the CDR3 is TGTGCCTGGAGTGTACTAGGACGGACCGTCGCTGAAGCTTTCTTT.

The V and J genes are TRBV6-5 and TRBJ1-5; 7 bases are shared with TRBD1. The V gene's germline CDR1 is MNHEY and CDR2 SVGAGI. The CDR3 is 15 residues long. V lost 8 bases and J lost 9; bases outside the gene matches: 16. The CDR3 loop is CASGQGGGGIRPQHF. CDR3 DNA: TGTGCCAGCGGCCAAGGGGGCGGGGGGATTCGGCCCCAGCATTTT.

CDR3 in DNA: TGTGCCAGCAGTCCCTCAGGGACGGCATCCTACGAGCAGTACTTC. Encoded protein: CASSPSGTASYEQYF. This sequence joins TRBV6-1 and TRBJ2-7; D may be TRBD1 or TRBD2 (5 bases each). Germline lookup yields CDR1 MNHNS and CDR2 SASEGT. The CDR3 has 15 amino acids. Trimming took 5 bases from V and 1 from J, leaving 15 bases between them.

A single count supports this clone. The J gene is TRBJ2-5, the V gene TRBV15; 12 nucleotides line up with TRBD2. This CDR3 comprises 16 residues. Per the germline V gene, CDR1 is LNHNV and CDR2 is YYDKDF (reference sequence). V lost 1 base and J lost 3; bases outside the gene matches: 3. CDR3 in amino acids: CATSRGSSGGEETQYF. In DNA form, the CDR3 reads TGTGCCACCAGCAGAGGCTCTAGCGGGGGGGAAGAGACCCAGTACTTC.

The chain recombines TRBV7-9 with TRBJ1-2; D perhaps matches TRBD1 (5 bases). V lost 3 bases, J lost 4 bases, and 12 bases lay in between. Looked up from germline, CDR1 is SEHNR and CDR2 is FQNEAQ (reference sequence). The CDR3 extends over 14 amino acids. DNA for the CDR3: TGTGCCAGCAGCTTCATCCGGGGGTCCTATGGCTACACCTTC. Translated, it gives CASSFIRGSYGYTF.

The chain is built from TRBV5-1 and TRBJ1-3; D is possibly TRBD1 (6 bases). The CDR3 covers 18 residues. The ends were cut back, 7 bases at V and 0 bases at J, with 23 bases in the middle. Germline values: CDR1 SGHRS, CDR2 YFSETQ. The DNA of the CDR3 is TGCGCCAGCCCGCCCGGTCTGGGGGCGGCCGTCTCTGGAAACACCATATATTTT. Amino acids: CASPPGLGAAVSGNTIYF.